These 18 T cell receptor beta chains came from one sample sequenced in a study of blood T cell repertoires in COVID-19. Sequencing used immunoSEQ multiplex PCR; TCRdb keeps in-frame clones, though not all of them. The sample lists fewer than 200,000 clones, roughly 81% seen once, with roughly 8% in the top ten. Input material: peripheral blood. Receptors were obtained from a man aged 40-50 years who had recovered from COVID-19.

The chain is built from TRBV6-5 and TRBJ1-2, with 8 nucleotides matching TRBD1. The CDR3 covers 13 residues. CDR1 MNHEY and CDR2 SVGAGI come from the germline V gene. After removal of 5 bases from V and 5 bases from J, the junction contained 4 bases not matched to a gene. The CDR3 nucleotides are TGTGCCAGCAGTCCAAGACAGGGGTATGGCTACACCTTC. The encoded protein is CASSPRQGYGYTF.

The chain couples TRBV5-8 to TRBJ2-1, with 14 bases lining up with TRBD2. CDR1 SGHTS and CDR2 YDEGEE come from the germline V gene. The CDR3 has 19 amino acids. Trimming removed 6 bases from V and 3 bases from J; junction bases left unmatched: 14. This chain's CDR3 is CASNHEGLAGGGYYNEQFF. CDR3 in DNA: TGTGCCAGCAACCATGAAGGACTAGCGGGAGGCGGTTACTACAATGAGCAGTTCTTC. Combining the CDR3 with reference TRBV5-8 and TRBJ2-1 gives the whole variable domain EAGVTQSPTHLIKTRGQQATLRCSPISGHTSVYWYQQALGLGLQFLLWYDEGEERNRGNFPPRFSGRQFPNYSSELNVNALELEDSALYLCASNHEGLAGGGYYNEQFFGPGTRLTVL.

This rearrangement joins TRBV15 to TRBJ1-2, with D tentatively TRBD1 (5 bases). Trimming shortened V by 5 bases and J by 4 bases, and 11 bases separated the two germline ends. CDR1 LNHNV and CDR2 YYDKDF come from the germline V gene (reference sequence). The CDR3 totals 13 residues. The CDR3 region is CATSAREAYGYTF. The DNA of the CDR3 is TGTGCCACCAGCGCCAGGGAGGCCTATGGCTACACCTTC.

The V and J genes are TRBV7-3 and TRBJ2-7, with a possible D match to TRBD2 (7 bases). The V gene's germline CDR1 is SGHTA and CDR2 FQGTGA. CDR3 length: 14 amino acids. Trimming removed 5 bases at V and 6 bases at J, with 17 bases between. The CDR3 sequence is CASSAGATAGEQYF. In nucleotides, the CDR3 is TGTGCCAGCAGCGCGGGGGCCACGGCGGGCGAGCAGTACTTC. The full variable domain, completed using reference TRBV7-3 and TRBJ2-7, is GAGVSQTPSNKVTEKGKYVELRCDPISGHTALYWYRQSLGQGPEFLIYFQGTGAADDSGLPNDRFFAVRPEGSVSTLKIQRTERGDSAVYLCASSAGATAGEQYFGPGTRLTVT.

The CDR3 DNA is TGCGCCAGCAGCTTCCCGGGACAAGAAAACACCATATATTTT. This encodes CASSFPGQENTIYF. J is TRBJ1-3 and V is TRBV5-1, with D perhaps matching TRBD1 (6 bases). The ends were cut back, 2 bases at V and 6 bases at J, with 12 bases in the middle. Germline values: CDR1 SGHRS, CDR2 YFSETQ. The CDR3 spans 14 residues. Full variable domain (remainder filled in from reference TRBV5-1 and TRBJ1-3): KAGVTQTPRYLIKTRGQQVTLSCSPISGHRSVSWYQQTPGQGLQFLFEYFSETQRNKGNFPGRFSGRQFSNSRSEMNVSTLELGDSALYLCASSFPGQENTIYFGEGSWLTVV.

This sequence joins TRBV6-2 or TRBV6-3 and TRBJ2-6; D perhaps matches TRBD2 (5 bases). Per germline, CDR1 MNHEY and CDR2 SVGEGT. CDR3 length: 14 amino acids. Trimming took 4 bases from V and 3 from J, leaving 7 bases between them. As DNA, the CDR3 is TGTGCCAGCAGTTTTGCGGGTGGGGCCAACGTCCTGACTTTC. As protein: CASSFAGGANVLTF.

This sequence joins TRBV27 and TRBJ2-1, with 9 positions matching TRBD2. This CDR3 has 15 amino acids. From germline, CDR1 is MNHEY and CDR2 SMNVEV (reference sequence). Trimming at V came to 3 bases and at J to 4 bases, leaving 4 bases not matched to a gene. In nucleotides, the CDR3 is TGTGCCAGCAGTTTCGGCGGGGGGGCGTACAATGAGCAGTTCTTC. It specifies CASSFGGGAYNEQFF.

This rearrangement joins TRBV10-3 to TRBJ2-6, with TRBD1 as a possible D gene (6 bases). The V gene's germline CDR1 is ENHRY and CDR2 SYGVKD. V dropped 6 bases and J dropped 0 bases, with 15 bases sitting between them. The CDR3 has 17 amino acids. The CDR3 nucleotides are TGTGCCATCAGCAAAACGACAGGAGCCTCTGGGGCCAACGTCCTGACTTTC. It yields the protein CAISKTTGASGANVLTF.

This clone occurred once. The chain is built from TRBV19 and TRBJ2-1, with D possibly matching TRBD2 (6 bases). The CDR3 is made up of 14 amino acids. The germline V gene has CDR1 LNHDA and CDR2 SQIVND (reference sequence). V dropped 1 base and J dropped 10 bases, with 14 bases sitting between them. CDR3 region: CASSIGLVSDEQFF. The CDR3 region has the DNA TGTGCCAGTAGTATAGGACTAGTATCAGACGAGCAGTTCTTC.

The table lists this clone with a count of one. The V gene is TRBV5-6, the J gene TRBJ2-5; no clear D. Between the trimmed V and J ends, which lost 4 bases and 5 bases, there was a span of 12 bases. Germline loops: CDR1 SGHDT, CDR2 YYEEEE. CDR3 size: 13 residues. CDR3 nucleotides: TGTGCCAGCAGCCGCGGAGTAGGCGAGACCCAGTACTTC. Translating gives CASSRGVGETQYF.

The chain employs TRBV12-2 and TRBJ2-1; TRBD2 is the table's D call, not checked against the DNA. TRBV12-2 is recorded as a pseudogene. This CDR3 has 18 amino acids. The CDR3 loop reads CASRPTLRVSGKYNEQFF. CDR3 DNA sequence: TGTGCAAGTCGCCCGACCTTACGGGTTAGCGGAAAATACAATGAGCAGTTCTTC.

The rearrangement links TRBV5-6 to TRBJ2-2; D unresolved. Germline V gene sequence: CDR1 SGHDT, CDR2 YYEEEE. V shed 4 bases and J shed 6 bases, with 10 bases lying between them. The CDR3 loop spans 13 amino acids. For the CDR3, the DNA is TGTGCCAGCAGCCTGAGTGGGCCCGGGGAGCTGTTTTTT. This gives the protein CASSLSGPGELFF.

This chain joins TRBV6-1 and TRBJ1-2; D ambiguous. CDR3 size: 14 residues. CDR1 is MNHNS, CDR2 SASEGT, per germline. Trimming took 3 bases from V and 1 from J, leaving 9 bases between them. Written as DNA, the CDR3 is TGTGCCAGCAGTGATCCACTTGGTAACTATGGCTACACCTTC. It encodes CASSDPLGNYGYTF.

The genes are TRBV6-2 or TRBV6-3 and TRBJ1-5; TRBD1 aligns across 9 bases. This CDR3 is 15 amino acids long. CDR1 is MNHEY and CDR2 is SVGEGT in the germline V gene. The J segment lost 2 bases and the V segment lost 5 bases, leaving 4 bases of the junction unmatched. The CDR3 spells CASSKQGAGNQPQHF. For the CDR3, the DNA is TGTGCCAGCAGTAAACAGGGGGCTGGCAATCAGCCCCAGCATTTT.

The chain links TRBV5-6 to TRBJ2-5, with 9 positions matching TRBD1. This CDR3 is built from 15 residues. The V gene end was trimmed by 4 bases and the J gene end by 5 bases; junction bases not matched to a gene: 9. Germline-derived CDR1 and CDR2 are SGHDT and YYEEEE. The CDR3 coding sequence is TGTGCCAGCAGCCGCTCACAGGGGGCTTTTGAGACCCAGTACTTC. Encoded protein: CASSRSQGAFETQYF.

The V and J genes are TRBV3-1 (or the pseudogene TRBV3-2) and TRBJ2-7, with D possibly matching TRBD2 (5 bases). The CDR3 loop spans 12 amino acids. The germline V and J ends were trimmed by 3 bases and 3 bases, with 6 bases remaining between them. Germline V gives CDR1 LGHDT, CDR2 YNNKEL (reference sequence). The CDR3 coding sequence is TGTGCCAGCAGCCAGGGAGACTACGAGCAGTACTTC. Its protein product is CASSQGDYEQYF.

The J gene is TRBJ2-1, the V gene TRBV7-2; the match to TRBD1 covers 8 bases. V shed 5 bases, J shed 3 bases, and the junction held 3 bases outside the gene matches. The CDR3 sequence is 14 residues long. Germline values: CDR1 SGHTA, CDR2 FQGNSA. The DNA for the CDR3 is TGTGCCAGCAGCCCCGGGACAGGCTACAATGAGCAGTTCTTC. This encodes CASSPGTGYNEQFF.

On this clone: A read error may account for a junction end that differs from germline. The gene calls are TRBV7-2 and TRBJ2-1; 10 bases are a match to TRBD2. CDR3 size: 17 residues. Germline V CDR1 and CDR2: SGHTA, FQGNSA. The CDR3 reads CASSLAGALSSYNEQFF. The CDR3 DNA reads as TGTGCCAGCAGCCTAGCGGGGGCCCTGAGCTCCTACAATGAGCAGTTCTTC. Filled out from reference TRBV7-2 and TRBJ2-1, the complete variable domain reads GAGVSQSPSNKVTEKGKDVELRCDPISGHTALYWYRQSLGQGLEFLIYFQGNSAPDKSGLPSDRFSAERTGGSVSTLTIQRTQQEDSAVYLCASSLAGALSSYNEQFFGPGTRLTVL.